These 29 T cell receptor beta chains came from one sample sequenced in a study of T cell repertoires in cytomegalovirus infection. No antigens are known for them. TCRdb used MiXCR to reprocess the reads, holding one entry per CDR3 protein. The repertoire has some 920,000 distinct CDR3 sequences, approximately 32% of them found once; the top ten carry around an eighth. Sequenced here: cultured CD8+ T cells from PBMCs, sampled from culture after CMV antigen stimulation. The source is a human donor in good health (CMV status not recorded). Some clones in this sample may be carry-over from other donors' samples.

In its sample, this clonotype was seen many times. This chain links TRBV7-9 with TRBJ2-1, with D possibly being TRBD2 (6 bases). Trimming removed 5 bases at V and 6 bases at J, with 29 bases between. Germline loops: CDR1 SEHNR, CDR2 FQNEAQ (reference sequence). The CDR3 contains 19 residues. The CDR3 sequence: CASSPQPGLTTGESNEQFF. In DNA form, the CDR3 reads TGTGCCAGCAGCCCCCAACCCGGACTGACAACGGGGGAGTCCAATGAGCAGTTCTTC.

In this sample, this clonotype turned up a few times. The chain has TRBV25-1 and TRBJ2-3, with TRBD1 matching over 8 bases. V was clipped by 5 bases and J by 2 bases; unmatched bases: 6. Germline V lookup: CDR1 MGHDK, CDR2 SYGVNS. CDR3 length equals 15 residues. In nucleotides, the CDR3 is TGTGCCAGCAGTATCCGGGACAGGCCCACAGATACGCAGTATTTT. Protein product: CASSIRDRPTDTQYF.

This clonotype was counted between two and nine times. The V and J genes are TRBV11-2 and TRBJ2-2, with D perhaps matching TRBD1 (5 bases). V was cut by 2 bases and J by 4 bases, with 8 bases left in between. Per germline, CDR1 SGHAT and CDR2 FQNNGV. The CDR3 contains 14 residues. CDR3 sequence reads: CASSLRQFTGELFF. The CDR3 bases are TGTGCCAGCAGCTTAAGACAGTTCACCGGGGAGCTGTTTTTT.

This clonotype was counted many times. This chain joins TRBV6-5 and TRBJ1-1; no definite D call. CDR3 length: 14 residues. V was shortened by 0 bases and J by 1 base, with 6 bases between the two germline ends. Germline lookup yields CDR1 MNHEY and CDR2 SVGAGI. CDR3 DNA: TGTGCCAGCAGTTACTCGAAAGGGAACACTGAAGCTTTCTTT. The encoded protein is CASSYSKGNTEAFF.

This clonotype was detected ten times or more. The V call is TRBV6-1, the J call TRBJ2-5; TRBD1 aligns across 7 bases. V shed 8 bases, J shed 5 bases, and the junction held 14 bases outside the gene matches. CDR3 size: 15 residues. The germline gives CDR1 MNHNS, CDR2 SASEGT. The CDR3 DNA sequence: TGTGCCAGCGGCCCCGGAGCAGGGGGTGGGGAGACCCAGTACTTC. Its protein product is CASGPGAGGGETQYF.

This clonotype was seen a handful of times. The rearrangement joins TRBV2 to TRBJ2-3; 10 nucleotides match TRBD2. Germline assignment: CDR1 SNHLY and CDR2 FYNNEI. J lost 0 bases, V lost 3 bases, and 3 bases had no gene match. CDR3 length: 16 residues. The CDR3 sequence: CASSDETSGSTDTQYF. The CDR3 DNA reads TGTGCCAGCAGTGACGAGACTAGCGGGAGCACAGATACGCAGTATTTT. The entire variable domain, with the rest obtained from reference TRBV2 and TRBJ2-3, is as follows: EPEVTQTPSHQVTQMGQEVILRCVPISNHLYFYWYRQILGQKVEFLVSFYNNEISEKSEIFDDQFSVERPDGSNFTLKIRSTKLEDSAMYFCASSDETSGSTDTQYFGPGTRLTVL.

This clonotype was seen only once. The V gene is TRBV20-1, the J gene TRBJ1-2, with D possibly being TRBD1 (5 bases). Germline V gives CDR1 DFQATT, CDR2 SNEGSKA (reference sequence). This CDR3 comprises 14 residues. Trimming pared 0 bases from V and 2 bases from J, leaving 10 bases between. The CDR3 region has the DNA TGCAGTGCTAGAGATTTTCGGGGGAACTATGGCTACACCTTC. Its protein product is CSARDFRGNYGYTF.

The chain combines TRBV19 with TRBJ2-7; tentative D call: TRBD2 (6 bases). V was clipped by 3 bases and J by 7 bases, with 13 bases between them. The CDR3 length is 13 residues. Germline V gives CDR1 LNHDA, CDR2 SQIVND (reference sequence). CDR3 sequence (DNA): TGTGCCAGTAGTATGGGGACTTACCCAGAGCAGTACTTC. This gives the protein CASSMGTYPEQYF.

The V gene is TRBV7-6, the J gene TRBJ2-1, with D maybe TRBD2 (6 bases). The CDR3 is made up of 16 amino acids. V shed 10 bases and J shed 7 bases, with 26 bases lying between them. Looked up from germline, CDR1 is SGHVS and CDR2 is FNYEAQ. The CDR3 nucleotides are TGTGCCAACAGGAAGGAGGGGACGGCGGAGAATAATGAGCAGTTCTTC. Its protein is CANRKEGTAENNEQFF.

A note on this clonotype: Possible read error: a much larger clone is one base away. The V call is TRBV7-2, the J call TRBJ2-1; 12 bases align to TRBD1. Per germline, CDR1 SGHTA and CDR2 FQGNSA. CDR3 length: 19 residues. This CDR3 is CASSLGDGTGGIGYNEHFF. The CDR3 DNA reads TGTGCCAGCAGCCTAGGAGACGGGACAGGGGGCATCGGGTATAATGAGCATTTCTTC.

This clonotype was seen a few times. V usage is TRBV5-4 and J usage is TRBJ1-2; D not resolved. The CDR3 is made up of 14 amino acids. V shed 2 bases and J shed 4 bases, with 12 bases lying between them. The germline CDR1 and CDR2 sequences are SGHNT and YYREEE (reference sequence). The CDR3 DNA follows: TGTGCCAGCAGCTTATCAGGCTCGGCCTATGGCTACACCTTC. Amino acids: CASSLSGSAYGYTF.

This chain connects TRBV4-1 to TRBJ1-2, with D hard to call. V lost 0 bases to trimming and J lost 0 bases, with 8 bases between them. This CDR3 comprises 15 residues. Germline values: CDR1 MGHRA, CDR2 YSYEKL. The CDR3 is CASSQDQSSNYGYTF. Here the CDR3 DNA reads TGCGCCAGCAGCCAAGACCAGTCCTCTAACTATGGCTACACCTTC.

This clonotype was counted between two and nine times. This chain connects TRBV7-9 to TRBJ1-5; 7 bases match TRBD1. The CDR3 consists of 14 residues. The J segment lost 6 bases and the V segment lost 5 bases, leaving 7 bases of the junction unmatched. CDR1 is SEHNR, CDR2 FQNEAQ, per germline (reference sequence). The CDR3 DNA follows: TGTGCCAGCAGCCCGACAGGGATATTTCAGCCCCAGCATTTT. Translated, it gives CASSPTGIFQPQHF.

On this clonotype: A single base separates this from a much larger clone, so it may be a read error. The chain uses TRBV6-6 and TRBJ1-6; TRBD1 matches at 7 bases. CDR3 length: 13 residues. Germline loops: CDR1 MNHNY, CDR2 SVGAGI (reference sequence). CDR3 bases: TGTGCCATTCGGACAGGAGAAAGTTCACCCCCCCACTTT. Its protein is CAIRTGESSPPHF.

V usage is TRBV28 and J usage is TRBJ1-2; perhaps TRBD1 as D (6 bases). The CDR3 runs to 14 residues. The V and J ends lost 9 bases and 1 base respectively, with 15 bases between them. Germline CDR1 and CDR2: MDHEN and SYDVKM. The CDR3 loop is CASAGTYYNYGYTF. The CDR3 nucleotides read TGTGCCAGTGCCGGGACATATTATAACTATGGCTACACCTTC.

This clonotype was seen only a few times. The chain has TRBV7-9 and TRBJ2-5, with a tentative D call TRBD2 (6 bases). The V gene's germline CDR1 is SEHNR and CDR2 FQNEAQ (reference sequence). There are 18 residues in the CDR3. V shed 4 bases and J shed 5 bases, with 26 bases lying between them. The CDR3 is CASSSPGTLDPNMETQYF. In DNA form, the CDR3 reads TGTGCCAGCAGCTCTCCCGGGACTTTAGACCCCAATATGGAGACCCAGTACTTC.

This clonotype was detected many times. The chain links TRBV27 to TRBJ1-2; D not resolved. This CDR3 spans 12 amino acids. The V gene's germline CDR1 is MNHEY and CDR2 SMNVEV (reference sequence). Trimming pared 8 bases from V and 6 bases from J, leaving 13 bases between. The CDR3 bases are TGTGCCAGCGCCAGACCCAAGCATGGCTACACCTTC. Translated: CASARPKHGYTF.

The V gene is TRBV7-6, the J gene TRBJ2-3; 8 nucleotides line up with TRBD2. After removal of 5 bases from V and 0 bases from J, the junction contained 7 bases not matched to a gene. The CDR3 is made up of 16 amino acids. CDR1 is SGHVS and CDR2 is FNYEAQ in the germline V gene. CDR3 DNA: TGTGCCAGCAGCCCCCGGGGGGGGCCTAGCACAGATACGCAGTATTTT. This gives the protein CASSPRGGPSTDTQYF.

This chain uses TRBV6-6 with TRBJ2-3; D is uncertain. Germline V gives CDR1 MNHNY, CDR2 SVGAGI (reference sequence). V was pared by 2 bases and J by 4 bases, with 16 bases between. This CDR3 is 16 amino acids long. In DNA, the CDR3 is TGTGCCAGCAGTTACAGACCGGGTCCATCCGCAGATACGCAGTATTTT. This codes for CASSYRPGPSADTQYF.

This CDR3 is CATRQGAPARNIQYF. In DNA, the CDR3 is TGTGCCACCCGACAGGGGGCCCCGGCGAGGAACATTCAGTACTTC. This chain connects TRBV2 to TRBJ2-4, with TRBD1 identical over 10 bases. With 10 bases clipped from V and 7 bases from J, the junction kept 13 bases outside the gene matches. The CDR3 loop spans 15 amino acids. Germline CDR1 SNHLY, CDR2 FYNNEI.

Turning to this clonotype: Mismatch with germline at one junction end may stem from a read error. The V call is TRBV5-4, the J call TRBJ2-1, with D perhaps TRBD2 (5 bases). There are 11 residues in the CDR3. CDR1 is SGHNT and CDR2 is YYREEE in the germline V gene (reference sequence). In nucleotides, the CDR3 is TGTGCCAGCAGCGACTACACTGAGCAGTTCTTC. Amino acid sequence: CASSDYTEQFF.

This sequence joins TRBV4-1 and TRBJ1-1; TRBD1 is a possible D gene (5 bases). Per the germline V gene, CDR1 is MGHRA and CDR2 is YSYEKL. The germline V and J ends were trimmed by 5 bases and 2 bases, with 9 bases remaining between them. The length of the CDR3 is 13 residues. The CDR3 nucleotides read TGCGCCAGCAGCGCCAGGGAAAACACTGAAGCTTTCTTT. It encodes CASSARENTEAFF.

The genes are TRBV6-2 or TRBV6-3 and TRBJ1-1; 9 bases match TRBD1. CDR1 is MNHEY, CDR2 SVGEGT, per germline. CDR3 length equals 15 residues. Trimming removed 6 bases from V and 3 bases from J; junction bases left unmatched: 8. The CDR3 DNA reads TGTGCCAGCAGCCTCGCCGGACAGGGGTACACTGAAGCTTTCTTT. It codes for CASSLAGQGYTEAFF.

This clonotype was picked up a small number of times. The chain employs TRBV20-1 and TRBJ2-1; the D is unclear. The V end lost 6 bases, the J end lost 2 bases, and 11 bases lay between the germline ends. The CDR3 spans 13 residues. The germline V gene encodes CDR1 DFQATT and CDR2 SNEGSKA (reference sequence). This CDR3 is CSARTPTYNEQFF. The CDR3 DNA reads as TGCAGTGCCCGCACTCCAACCTACAATGAGCAGTTCTTC.

This clonotype was recorded many times. The chain carries TRBV7-8 and TRBJ2-2, with 9 bases matching TRBD2. The CDR3 contains 17 residues. Trimming took 2 bases from V and 7 from J; bases not matched to a gene: 11. Per germline, CDR1 SGHVS and CDR2 FQNEAQ. Here the CDR3 DNA reads TGTGCCAGCAGCTTAAGAGTTGCGGGGGGGAAGGACGGGGAGCTGTTTTTT. This sequence encodes CASSLRVAGGKDGELFF.

A note on this clonotype: Given a much more abundant clone one base away, this may be a read error. J is TRBJ2-7 and V is TRBV7-6; D tentatively fits TRBD1 or TRBD2 (5 bases each). Germline CDR1 is SGHVS and CDR2 is FNYEAQ. The length of the CDR3 is 12 residues. Trimming shortened V by 5 bases and J by 5 bases, and 10 bases separated the two germline ends. CDR3 sequence reads: CASSEGLDEQYF. CDR3 DNA sequence: TGTGCCAGCAGCGAGGGGCTCGACGAGCAGTACTTC.

At least ten counts were recorded for this clonotype. The rearrangement links TRBV6-2 or TRBV6-3 to TRBJ1-5, with a tentative D call TRBD1 (5 bases). V lost 6 bases and J 5 bases, leaving 23 bases between the germline ends. CDR3 length: 17 amino acids. The germline gives CDR1 MNHEY, CDR2 SVGEGT. This CDR3 reads CASSPPRRDGWYQPQHF. Written as DNA, the CDR3 is TGTGCCAGCAGCCCTCCCCGCAGGGACGGCTGGTATCAGCCCCAGCATTTT.

This clonotype has a count of ten or more. The rearrangement links TRBV6-1 to TRBJ1-1, with 10 bases matching TRBD1. The CDR3 sequence is 15 residues long. J lost 0 bases, V lost 8 bases, and 6 bases had no gene match. The V gene's germline CDR1 is MNHNS and CDR2 SASEGT. This chain's CDR3 is CASPSGTGVNTEAFF. The CDR3 DNA is TGTGCCAGCCCCTCCGGGACAGGGGTGAACACTGAAGCTTTCTTT.

The J gene is TRBJ1-3, the V gene TRBV20-1; no reliable D call. The CDR3 contains 15 residues. The germline CDR1 and CDR2 sequences are DFQATT and SNEGSKA (reference sequence). Trimming pared 2 bases from V and 5 bases from J, leaving 16 bases between. As DNA, the CDR3 is TGCAGTGCTAGACCCCATGACACGAGTCGAAACACCATATATTTT. This sequence encodes CSARPHDTSRNTIYF.